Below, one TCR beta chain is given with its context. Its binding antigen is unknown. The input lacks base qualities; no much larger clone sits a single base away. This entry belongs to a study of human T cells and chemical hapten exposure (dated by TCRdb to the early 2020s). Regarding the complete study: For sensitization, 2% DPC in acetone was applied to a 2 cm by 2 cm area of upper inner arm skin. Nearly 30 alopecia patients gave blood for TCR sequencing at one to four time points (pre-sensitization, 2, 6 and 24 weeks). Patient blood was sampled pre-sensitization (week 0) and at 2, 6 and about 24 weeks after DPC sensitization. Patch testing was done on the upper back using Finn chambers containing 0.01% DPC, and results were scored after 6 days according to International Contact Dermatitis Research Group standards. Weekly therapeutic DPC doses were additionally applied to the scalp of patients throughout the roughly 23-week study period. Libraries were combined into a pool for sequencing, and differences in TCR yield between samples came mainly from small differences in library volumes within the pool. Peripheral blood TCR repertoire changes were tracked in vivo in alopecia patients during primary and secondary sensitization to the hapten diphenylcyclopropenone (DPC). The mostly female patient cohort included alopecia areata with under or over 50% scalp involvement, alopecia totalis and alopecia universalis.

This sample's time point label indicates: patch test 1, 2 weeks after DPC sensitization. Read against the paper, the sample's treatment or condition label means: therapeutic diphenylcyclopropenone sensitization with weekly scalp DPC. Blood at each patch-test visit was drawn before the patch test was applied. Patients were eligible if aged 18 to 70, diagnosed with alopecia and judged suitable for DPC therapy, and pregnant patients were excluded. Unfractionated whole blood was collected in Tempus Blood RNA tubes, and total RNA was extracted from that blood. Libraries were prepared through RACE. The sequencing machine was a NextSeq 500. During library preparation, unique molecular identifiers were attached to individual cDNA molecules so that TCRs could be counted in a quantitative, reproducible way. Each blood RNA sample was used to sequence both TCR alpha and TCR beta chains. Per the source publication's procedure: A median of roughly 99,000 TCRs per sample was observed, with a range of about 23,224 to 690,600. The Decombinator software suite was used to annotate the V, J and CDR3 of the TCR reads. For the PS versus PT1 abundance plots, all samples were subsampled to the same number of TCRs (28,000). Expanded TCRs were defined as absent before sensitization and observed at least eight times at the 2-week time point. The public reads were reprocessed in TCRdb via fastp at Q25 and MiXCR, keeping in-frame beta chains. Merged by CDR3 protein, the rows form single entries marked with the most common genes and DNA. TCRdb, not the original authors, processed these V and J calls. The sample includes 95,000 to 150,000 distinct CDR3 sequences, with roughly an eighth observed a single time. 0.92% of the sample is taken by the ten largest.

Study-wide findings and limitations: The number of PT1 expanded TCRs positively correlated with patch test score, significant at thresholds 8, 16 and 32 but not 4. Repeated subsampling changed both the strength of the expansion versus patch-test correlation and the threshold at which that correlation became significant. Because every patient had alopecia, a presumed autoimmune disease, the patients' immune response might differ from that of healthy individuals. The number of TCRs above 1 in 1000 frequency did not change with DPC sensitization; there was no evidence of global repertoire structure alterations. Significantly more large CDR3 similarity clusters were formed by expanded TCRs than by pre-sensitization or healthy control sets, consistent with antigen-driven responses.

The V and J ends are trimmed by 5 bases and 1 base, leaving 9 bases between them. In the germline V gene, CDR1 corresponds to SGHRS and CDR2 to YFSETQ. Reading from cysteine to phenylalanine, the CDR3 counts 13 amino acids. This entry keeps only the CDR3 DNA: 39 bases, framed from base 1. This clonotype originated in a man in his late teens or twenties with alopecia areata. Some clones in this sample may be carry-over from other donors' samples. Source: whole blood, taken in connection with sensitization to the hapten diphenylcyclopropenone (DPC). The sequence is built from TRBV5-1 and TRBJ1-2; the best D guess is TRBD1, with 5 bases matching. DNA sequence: TGCGCCAGCAGAGATGACAGTAACTATGGCTACACCTTC. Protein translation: CASRDDSNYGYTF. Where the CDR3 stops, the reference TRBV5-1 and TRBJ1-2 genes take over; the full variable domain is KAGVTQTPRYLIKTRGQQVTLSCSPISGHRSVSWYQQTPGQGLQFLFEYFSETQRNKGNFPGRFSGRQFSNSRSEMNVSTLELGDSALYLCASRDDSNYGYTFGSGTRLTVV.